This T cell receptor beta chain was obtained from a study of human T cells and chemical hapten exposure. The study's findings and limits: Among TCRs, those above 1 in 1000 frequency were unaffected by DPC sensitization.

Time point meaning: pre-sensitization, week 0. Treatment here: therapeutic diphenylcyclopropenone sensitization with weekly scalp DPC. TCRdb reprocessed the RACE reads with MiXCR, giving one entry per CDR3 protein. The repertoire holds about 51,000 distinct CDR3 sequences, with about 9.2% as singletons. Looked up from germline, CDR1 is SGHTA and CDR2 is FQGNSA. This CDR3 has 14 amino acids. V was pared by 1 base and J by 5 bases, with 9 bases between. This clonotype was seen more than once but under ten times. Its target is not known. The chain links TRBV7-2 to TRBJ1-5; D possibly corresponds to TRBD1 (5 bases). This sequence was found in a middle-aged woman with alopecia areata. Some clones in this sample may be carry-over from other donors' samples. The source material was whole blood, sampled in connection with sensitization to the hapten diphenylcyclopropenone (DPC). DNA for the CDR3: TGTGCCAGCAGCTTAGTGGGGGGAGATCAGCCCCAGCATTTT. Its protein is CASSLVGGDQPQHF.